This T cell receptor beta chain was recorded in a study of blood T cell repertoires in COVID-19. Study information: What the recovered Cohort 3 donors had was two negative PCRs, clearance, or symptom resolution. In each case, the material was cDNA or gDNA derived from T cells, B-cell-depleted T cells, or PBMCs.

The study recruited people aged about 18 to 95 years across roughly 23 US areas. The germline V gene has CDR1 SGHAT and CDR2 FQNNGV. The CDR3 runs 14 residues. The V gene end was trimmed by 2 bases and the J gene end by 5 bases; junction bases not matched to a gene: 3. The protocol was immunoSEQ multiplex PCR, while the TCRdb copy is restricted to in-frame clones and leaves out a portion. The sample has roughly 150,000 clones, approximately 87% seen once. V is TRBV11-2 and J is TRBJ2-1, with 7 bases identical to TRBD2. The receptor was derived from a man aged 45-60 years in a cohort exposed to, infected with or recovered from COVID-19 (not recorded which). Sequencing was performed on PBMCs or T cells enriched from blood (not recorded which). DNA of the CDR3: TGTGCCAGCAGCTTAAATCTAGCGGACAATGAGCAGTTCTTC. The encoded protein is CASSLNLADNEQFF.